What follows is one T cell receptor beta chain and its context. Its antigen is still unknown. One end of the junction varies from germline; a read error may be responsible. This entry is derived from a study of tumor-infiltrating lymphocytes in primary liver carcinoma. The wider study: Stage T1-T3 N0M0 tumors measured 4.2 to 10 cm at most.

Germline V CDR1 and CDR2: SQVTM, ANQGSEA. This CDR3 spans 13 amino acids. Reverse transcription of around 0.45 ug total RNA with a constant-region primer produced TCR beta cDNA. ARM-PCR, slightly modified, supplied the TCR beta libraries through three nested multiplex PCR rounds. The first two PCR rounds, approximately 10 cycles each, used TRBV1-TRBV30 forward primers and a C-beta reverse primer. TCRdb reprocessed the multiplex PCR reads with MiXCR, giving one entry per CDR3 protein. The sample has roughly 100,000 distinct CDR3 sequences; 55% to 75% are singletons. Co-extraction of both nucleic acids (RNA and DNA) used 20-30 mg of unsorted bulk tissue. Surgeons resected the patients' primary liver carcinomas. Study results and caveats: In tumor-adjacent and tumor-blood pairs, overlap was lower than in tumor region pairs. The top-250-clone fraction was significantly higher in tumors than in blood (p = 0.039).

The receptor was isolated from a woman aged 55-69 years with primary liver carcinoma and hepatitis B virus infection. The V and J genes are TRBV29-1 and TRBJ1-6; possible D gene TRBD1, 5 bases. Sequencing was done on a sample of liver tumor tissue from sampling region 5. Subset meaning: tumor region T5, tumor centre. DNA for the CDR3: TGCAGCACCGGACATGGTGGGAATTCACCCATCCACTTT. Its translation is CSTGHGGNSPIHF. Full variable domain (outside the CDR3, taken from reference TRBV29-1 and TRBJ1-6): SAVISQKPSRDICQRGTSLTIQCQVDSQVTMMFWYRQQPGQSLTLIATANQGSEATYESGFVIDKFPISRPNLTFSTLTVSNMSPEDSSIYLCSTGHGGNSPIHFGNGTRLTVT.